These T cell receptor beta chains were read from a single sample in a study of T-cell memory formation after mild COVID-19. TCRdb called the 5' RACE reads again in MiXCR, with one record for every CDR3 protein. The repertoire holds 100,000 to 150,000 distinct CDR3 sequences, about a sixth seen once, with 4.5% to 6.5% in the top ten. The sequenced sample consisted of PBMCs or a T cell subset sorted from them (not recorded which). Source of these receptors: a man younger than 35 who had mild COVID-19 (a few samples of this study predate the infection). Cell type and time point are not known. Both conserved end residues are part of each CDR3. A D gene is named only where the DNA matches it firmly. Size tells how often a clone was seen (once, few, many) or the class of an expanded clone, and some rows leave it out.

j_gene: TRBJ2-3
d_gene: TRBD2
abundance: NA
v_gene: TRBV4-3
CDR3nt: TGCGCCAGCAGCTCACTAGCGGGGCCAGATACGCAGTATTTT
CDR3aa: CASSSLAGPDTQYF

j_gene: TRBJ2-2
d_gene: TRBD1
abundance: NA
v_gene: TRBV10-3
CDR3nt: TGTGCCATCAATGCCCGACAGGGGCTCACCGGGGAGCTGTTTTTT
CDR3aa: CAINARQGLTGELFF

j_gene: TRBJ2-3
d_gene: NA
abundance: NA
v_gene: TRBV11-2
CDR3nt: TGTGCCAGCAGTCCCGCGGGCTCAGATACGCAGTATTTT
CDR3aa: CASSPAGSDTQYF

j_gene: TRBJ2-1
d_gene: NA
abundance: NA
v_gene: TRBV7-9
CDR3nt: TGTGCCAGCAGCCCCCTAGCGAACAATGAGCAGTTCTTC
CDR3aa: CASSPLANNEQFF

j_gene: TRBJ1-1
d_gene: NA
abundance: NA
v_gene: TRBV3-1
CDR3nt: TGTGCCAGCAGCCAAGTTGCAGGGCAGGTTGAAGCTTTCTTT
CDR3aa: CASSQVAGQVEAFF

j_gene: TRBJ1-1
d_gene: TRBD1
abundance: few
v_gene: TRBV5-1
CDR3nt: TGCGCCAGCACCCTGACAGGGAGGTACACTGAAGCTTTCTTT
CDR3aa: CASTLTGRYTEAFF

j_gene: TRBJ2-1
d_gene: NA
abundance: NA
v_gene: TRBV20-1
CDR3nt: TGCAGTGCTAGAGATTTGTCGGGCGCCTACAATGAGCAGTTCTTC
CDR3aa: CSARDLSGAYNEQFF

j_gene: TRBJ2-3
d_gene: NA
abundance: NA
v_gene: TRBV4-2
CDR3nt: TGTGCCAGCAGCCAGGCGGCGGCAGATACGCAGTATTTT
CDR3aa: CASSQAAADTQYF

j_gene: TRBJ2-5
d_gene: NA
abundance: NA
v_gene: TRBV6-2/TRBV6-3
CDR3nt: TGTGCCAGCAGCCGTTCTCCGGACAGCCGAGACCGGGAGACCCAGTACTTC
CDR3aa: CASSRSPDSRDRETQYF

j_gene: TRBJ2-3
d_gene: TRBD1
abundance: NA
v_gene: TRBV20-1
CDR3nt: TGCAGTGCTAGGGGACAGGGGGTCACAGATACGCAGTATTTT
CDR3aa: CSARGQGVTDTQYF

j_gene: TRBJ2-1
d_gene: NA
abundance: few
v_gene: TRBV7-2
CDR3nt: TGTGCCAGCAGCTTACGATGGAACAATGAGCAGTTCTTC
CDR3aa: CASSLRWNNEQFF

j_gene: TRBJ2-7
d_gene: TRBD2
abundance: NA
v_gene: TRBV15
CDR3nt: TGTGCCACCAGCAGAGATGCGGGGGGCTACGAGCAGTACTTC
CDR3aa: CATSRDAGGYEQYF

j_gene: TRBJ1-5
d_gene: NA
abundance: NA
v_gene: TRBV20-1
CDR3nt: TGCAGTGCTAGAGCCGACAGTAAGCCGCAGCCCCAGCATTTT
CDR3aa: CSARADSKPQPQHF

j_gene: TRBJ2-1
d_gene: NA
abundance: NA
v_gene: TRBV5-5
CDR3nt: TGTGCCAGCAGCTTCCAGGTCCATGAGCAGTTCTTC
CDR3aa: CASSFQVHEQFF

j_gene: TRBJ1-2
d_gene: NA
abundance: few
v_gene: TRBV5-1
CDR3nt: TGCGCCAGCAGCTTGGGTTCCTACGGCTACACCTTC
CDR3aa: CASSLGSYGYTF

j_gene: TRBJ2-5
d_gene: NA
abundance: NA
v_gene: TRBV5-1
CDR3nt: TGCGCCAGCAGGCTAGGCGAGACCCAGTACTTC
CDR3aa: CASRLGETQYF

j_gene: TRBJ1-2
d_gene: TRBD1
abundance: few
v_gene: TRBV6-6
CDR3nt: TGTGCCAGCAGTTGGAGAGGGGGCTCATCAAGCTATGGCTACACCTTC
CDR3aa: CASSWRGGSSSYGYTF

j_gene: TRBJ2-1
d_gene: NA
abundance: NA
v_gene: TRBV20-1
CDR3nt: TGCAGTGCTCTCCGGGGGGCTATCTCCTACAATGAGCAGTTCTTC
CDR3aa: CSALRGAISYNEQFF

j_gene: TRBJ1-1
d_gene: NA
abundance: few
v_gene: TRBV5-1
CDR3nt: TGCGCCAGCAGCTTGGGAAGGGACTGGAACACTGAAGCTTTCTTT
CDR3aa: CASSLGRDWNTEAFF

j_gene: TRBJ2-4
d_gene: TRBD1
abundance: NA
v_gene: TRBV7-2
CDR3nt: TGTGCCAGCAATCCGGGACAGGGACAAAACATTCAGTACTTC
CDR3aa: CASNPGQGQNIQYF

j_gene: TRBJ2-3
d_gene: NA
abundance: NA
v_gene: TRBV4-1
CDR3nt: TGCGCCAGCAGTCTGAGGACTCCAGATACGCAGTATTTT
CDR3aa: CASSLRTPDTQYF

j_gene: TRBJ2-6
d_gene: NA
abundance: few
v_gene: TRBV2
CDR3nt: TGTGCCAGCAGTGAACTCGGAGTGGGGGGAAGGGCTGGGGCCAACGTCCTGACTTTC
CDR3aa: CASSELGVGGRAGANVLTF

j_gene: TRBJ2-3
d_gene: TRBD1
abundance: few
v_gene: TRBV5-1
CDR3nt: TGCGCCAGCAGCGATGTAACAGGGGGCATCGCAGATACGCAGTATTTT
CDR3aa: CASSDVTGGIADTQYF

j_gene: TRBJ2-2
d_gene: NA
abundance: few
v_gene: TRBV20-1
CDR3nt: TGCAGTGCTAGAGAGGGACTGTTCGGCGGGGAGCTGTTTTTT
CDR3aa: CSAREGLFGGELFF